The 18 T cell receptor beta chains in this list originate from one sample, sequenced in a study of cytomegalovirus exposure and HLA in healthy donors. PCR primers comprised 60 Vbeta and 13 Jbeta primers. The assay was immunoSEQ multiplex PCR, and TCRdb's table has in-frame clones only and misses some. The sample has 200,000 to 250,000 clones; roughly 79% are singletons. The sample comprised PBMCs. Receptor source: a man aged 18 to 29 in good health and CMV-seronegative.

The rearrangement uses TRBV30 and TRBJ1-2, with D possibly being TRBD1 (5 bases). This CDR3 spans 12 amino acids. Germline CDR1 is GTSNPN and CDR2 is SVGIG (reference sequence). Trimming removed 0 bases from V and 6 bases from J, with 8 bases in between. For the CDR3, the DNA is TGTGCCTGGAGTGTTGGGGGGGATGGCTACACCTTC. Protein sequence: CAWSVGGDGYTF.

The chain combines TRBV7-6 with TRBJ2-3, with 8 bases aligning to TRBD2. This CDR3 is 15 amino acids long. Germline V lookup: CDR1 SGHVS, CDR2 FNYEAQ. Trimming took 5 bases from V and 2 from J; bases not matched to a gene: 6. CDR3 nucleotide sequence: TGTGCCAGCAGCCCTTTAGCGGGGATCACAGATACGCAGTATTTT. The encoded protein is CASSPLAGITDTQYF.

This sequence joins TRBV7-3 and TRBJ2-2; 8 bases line up with TRBD1. Germline CDR1 reads SGHTA; CDR2 reads FQGTGA. This CDR3 is built from 15 residues. Trimming took 4 bases from V and 0 from J; bases not matched to a gene: 1. The CDR3 protein is CASSSQGANTGELFF. DNA of the CDR3: TGTGCCAGCAGCTCACAGGGGGCGAACACCGGGGAGCTGTTTTTT.

The chain joins TRBV5-5 to TRBJ2-2; 13 bases map to TRBD2. The trim removed 4 bases at V and 4 bases at J, leaving 4 bases unmatched. Germline values: CDR1 SGHKS, CDR2 YYEKEE (reference sequence). The CDR3 runs 16 residues. DNA for the CDR3: TGTGCCAGCAGCGTTCGACTAGCGGGGGGCACCGGGGAGCTGTTTTTT. Amino acid sequence: CASSVRLAGGTGELFF.

Only a few counts were recorded for this clone. The rearrangement uses TRBV11-3 and TRBJ2-3; perhaps TRBD1 as D (6 bases). Trimming pared 0 bases from V and 2 bases from J, leaving 15 bases between. This CDR3 has 17 amino acids. The germline CDR1 and CDR2 sequences are SGHNT and YENEEA. CDR3 sequence (DNA): TGTGCCAGCAGCTTAGATGCCCTGGACAGTTACACAGATACGCAGTATTTT. This gives the protein CASSLDALDSYTDTQYF. Filled out from reference TRBV11-3 and TRBJ2-3, the complete variable domain reads EAGVVQSPRYKIIEKKQPVAFWCNPISGHNTLYWYLQNLGQGPELLIRYENEEAVDDSQLPKDRFSAERLKGVDSTLKIQPAELGDSAVYLCASSLDALDSYTDTQYFGPGTRLTVL.

The rearrangement joins TRBV6-5 to TRBJ2-7, with D perhaps matching TRBD2 (6 bases). The germline V gene has CDR1 MNHEY and CDR2 SVGAGI. The CDR3 loop spans 13 amino acids. The germline V and J ends were trimmed by 6 bases and 4 bases, with 13 bases remaining between them. The CDR3, as DNA: TGTGCCAGCAGAAGGGAGGAGGGTTACGAGCAGTACTTC. Translating it yields CASRREEGYEQYF.

This clone was seen just once. The chain couples TRBV29-1 to TRBJ2-7; TRBD2 matches at 12 bases. The ends lost 2 bases at V and 9 bases at J; junction bases unmatched: 14. The CDR3 is made up of 16 amino acids. Germline CDR1 is SQVTM and CDR2 is ANQGSEA. DNA for the CDR3: TGCAGCGTTGAACGTTTTTCGGCTAGCGGGGGGGCCTGGCAGTACTTC. This sequence encodes CSVERFSASGGAWQYF.

The chain links TRBV5-4 to TRBJ1-1; maybe TRBD1 (6 bases). Trimming took off 0 bases at V and 8 bases at J, with 11 bases between the two ends. Germline V CDR1 and CDR2: SGHNT, YYREEE (reference sequence). This CDR3 comprises 13 residues. Written as DNA, the CDR3 is TGTGCCAGCAGCTTGGCCGGGGGGGGCGAAGCTTTCTTT. As protein: CASSLAGGGEAFF.

V usage is TRBV6-5 and J usage is TRBJ2-7, with 13 bases that match TRBD2. With 6 bases clipped from V and 3 bases from J, the junction kept 5 bases outside the gene matches. This CDR3 spans 15 amino acids. Per the germline V gene, CDR1 is MNHEY and CDR2 is SVGAGI. CDR3 protein: CASRVLAGGFYEQYF. The DNA of the CDR3 is TGTGCCAGCAGAGTACTAGCGGGAGGGTTCTACGAGCAGTACTTC.

The gene calls are TRBV19 and TRBJ1-2; D call uncertain. Germline V lookup: CDR1 LNHDA, CDR2 SQIVND (reference sequence). Trimming left V 5 bases short and J 4 bases short, with 14 bases between. This CDR3 is built from 14 residues. This CDR3 is CASSAPNAGYGYTF. CDR3 DNA sequence: TGTGCCAGTAGTGCCCCGAATGCAGGCTATGGCTACACCTTC.

This chain uses TRBV19 with TRBJ1-1; D perhaps matches TRBD1 (6 bases). V gave up 4 bases and J gave up 0 bases, with 9 bases separating them. Germline-derived CDR1 and CDR2 are LNHDA and SQIVND (reference sequence). This CDR3 is built from 14 residues. This CDR3 reads CASSRDTVNTEAFF. DNA of the CDR3: TGTGCCAGTAGTAGGGACACGGTGAACACTGAAGCTTTCTTT.

The chain is built from TRBV7-2 and TRBJ1-2; D remains unclear. The CDR3 is made up of 14 amino acids. Trimming pared 0 bases from V and 2 bases from J, leaving 7 bases between. Germline CDR1 and CDR2: SGHTA and FQGNSA. CDR3 in amino acids: CASSLAGFNYGYTF. DNA of the CDR3: TGTGCCAGCAGCTTAGCGGGCTTCAACTATGGCTACACCTTC.

V usage is TRBV27 and J usage is TRBJ2-7, with a tentative D call TRBD2 (6 bases). The CDR3 consists of 15 residues. The germline gives CDR1 MNHEY, CDR2 SMNVEV (reference sequence). The V and J ends lost 7 bases and 4 bases respectively, with 20 bases between them. DNA for the CDR3: TGTGCCAGCATGACTGATAGGAGGGGCCCGTACGAGCAGTACTTC. Translated, it gives CASMTDRRGPYEQYF.

This clone has only a few counts. The chain has TRBV15 and TRBJ1-5; D ambiguous. The V gene lost 0 bases and the J gene lost 0 bases, with 12 bases spanning the gap. The CDR3 contains 17 residues. The germline CDR1 and CDR2 sequences are LNHNV and YYDKDF (reference sequence). The CDR3 nucleotides are TGTGCCACCAGCAGAGAGCCCCTCACTGCTAGCAATCAGCCCCAGCATTTT. Amino acid sequence: CATSREPLTASNQPQHF. The full variable domain, completed using reference TRBV15 and TRBJ1-5, is DAMVIQNPRYQVTQFGKPVTLSCSQTLNHNVMYWYQQKSSQAPKLLFHYYDKDFNNEADTPDNFQSRRPNTSFCFLDIRSPGLGDTAMYLCATSREPLTASNQPQHFGDGTRLSIL.

CDR3 bases: TGTGCCAGCAGCGTAGGGGGCAGCTATGGCTACACCTTC. This gives the protein CASSVGGSYGYTF. The chain combines TRBV9 with TRBJ1-2; TRBD1 might be the D (5 bases). The CDR3 totals 13 residues. Germline-derived CDR1 and CDR2 are SGDLS and YYNGEE. V gave up 0 bases and J gave up 4 bases, with 7 bases separating them.

The chain has TRBV27 and TRBJ1-5; D gene unclear. This CDR3 comprises 14 residues. CDR1 and CDR2 (germline): MNHEY, SMNVEV (reference sequence). Between the trimmed V and J ends, which lost 10 bases and 0 bases, there was a span of 13 bases. The CDR3 reads CATREGFSNQPQHF. The CDR3 coding sequence is TGTGCCACTAGGGAGGGTTTTAGCAATCAGCCCCAGCATTTT.

The chain has TRBV18 and TRBJ1-2; tentative D call: TRBD1 (5 bases). This CDR3 comprises 18 residues. V was clipped by 3 bases and J by 0 bases, with 20 bases between them. Per the germline V gene, CDR1 is KGHSH and CDR2 is LQKENI. The CDR3 nucleotides are TGTGCCAGCTCACCTACCGCCCTTCAGGGTACTGCTAACTATGGCTACACCTTC. Protein: CASSPTALQGTANYGYTF.

This sequence joins TRBV6-4 and TRBJ1-2, with D possibly matching TRBD1 (5 bases). This CDR3 is 14 amino acids long. V lost 0 bases to trimming and J lost 7 bases, with 12 bases between them. Germline V CDR1 and CDR2: MRHNA, SNTAGT. CDR3 coding DNA: TGTGCCAGCAGTGACTCGAGCGGGGCCGGTGGCTACACCTTC. Translation: CASSDSSGAGGYTF.